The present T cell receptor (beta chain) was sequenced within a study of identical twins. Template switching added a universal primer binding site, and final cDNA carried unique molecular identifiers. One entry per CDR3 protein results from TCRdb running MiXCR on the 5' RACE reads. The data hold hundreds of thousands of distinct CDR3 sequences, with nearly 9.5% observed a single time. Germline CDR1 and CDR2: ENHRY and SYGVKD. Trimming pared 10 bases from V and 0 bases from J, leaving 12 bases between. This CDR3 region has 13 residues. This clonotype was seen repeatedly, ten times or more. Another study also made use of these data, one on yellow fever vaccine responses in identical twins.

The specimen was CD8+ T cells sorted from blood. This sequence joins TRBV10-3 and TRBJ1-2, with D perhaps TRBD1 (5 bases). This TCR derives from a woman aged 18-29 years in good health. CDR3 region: CATATVTNYGYTF. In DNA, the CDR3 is TGTGCCACCGCGACAGTAACTAACTATGGCTACACCTTC.